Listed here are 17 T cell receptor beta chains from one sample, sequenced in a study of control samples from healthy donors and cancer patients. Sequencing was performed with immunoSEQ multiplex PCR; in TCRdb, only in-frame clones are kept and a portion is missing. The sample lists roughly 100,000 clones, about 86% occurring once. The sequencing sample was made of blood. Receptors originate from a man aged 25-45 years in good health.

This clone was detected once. CDR3 region: CASSEIQAVTSPLHF. Here the CDR3 DNA reads TGTGCCAGCAGTGAAATTCAGGCGGTAACTTCACCCCTCCACTTT. The genes are TRBV6-1 and TRBJ1-6; D uncertain. V dropped 2 bases and J dropped 9 bases, with 14 bases sitting between them. From germline, CDR1 is MNHNS and CDR2 SASEGT. This CDR3 has 15 amino acids.

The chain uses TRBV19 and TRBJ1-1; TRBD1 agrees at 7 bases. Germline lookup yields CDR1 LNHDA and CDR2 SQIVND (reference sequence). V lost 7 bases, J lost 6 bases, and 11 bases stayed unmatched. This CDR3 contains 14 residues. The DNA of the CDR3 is TGTGCCAGTATCCCGACAGGGAGCGTCCCTGAAGCTTTCTTT. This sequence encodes CASIPTGSVPEAFF.

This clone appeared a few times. CDR3 region: CASSGTENQPQHF. Written as DNA, the CDR3 is TGTGCCAGCTCCGGGACAGAAAATCAGCCCCAGCATTTT. The rearrangement links TRBV4-2 to TRBJ1-5; 7 bases agree with TRBD1. This CDR3 spans 13 amino acids. Germline CDR1 and CDR2: LGHNA and YNFKEQ. The trim removed 8 bases at V and 4 bases at J, leaving 5 bases unmatched.

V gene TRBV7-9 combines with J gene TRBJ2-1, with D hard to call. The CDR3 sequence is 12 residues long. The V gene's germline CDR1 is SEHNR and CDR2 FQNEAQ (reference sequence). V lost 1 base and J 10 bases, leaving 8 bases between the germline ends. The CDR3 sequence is CASSLVGREQFF. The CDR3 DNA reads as TGTGCCAGCAGCTTAGTTGGGCGCGAGCAGTTCTTC.

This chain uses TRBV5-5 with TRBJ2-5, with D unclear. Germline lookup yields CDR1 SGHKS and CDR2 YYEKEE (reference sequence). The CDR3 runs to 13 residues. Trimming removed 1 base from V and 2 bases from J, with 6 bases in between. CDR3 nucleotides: TGTGCCAGCAGCTTGCACCAACAAGAGACCCAGTACTTC. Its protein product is CASSLHQQETQYF.

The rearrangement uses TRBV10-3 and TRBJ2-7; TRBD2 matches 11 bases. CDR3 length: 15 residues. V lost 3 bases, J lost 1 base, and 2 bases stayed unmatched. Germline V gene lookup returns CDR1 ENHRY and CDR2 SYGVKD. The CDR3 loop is CAISEGLAGSYEQYF. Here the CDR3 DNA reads TGTGCCATCAGTGAAGGACTAGCGGGTTCCTACGAGCAGTACTTC.

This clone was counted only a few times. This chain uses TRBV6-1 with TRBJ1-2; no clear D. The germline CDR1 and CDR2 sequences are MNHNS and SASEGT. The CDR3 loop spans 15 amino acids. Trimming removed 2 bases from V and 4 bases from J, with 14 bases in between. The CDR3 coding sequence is TGTGCCAGCAGTGAACGGGCAGTGGGCCCCTATGGCTACACCTTC. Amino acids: CASSERAVGPYGYTF.

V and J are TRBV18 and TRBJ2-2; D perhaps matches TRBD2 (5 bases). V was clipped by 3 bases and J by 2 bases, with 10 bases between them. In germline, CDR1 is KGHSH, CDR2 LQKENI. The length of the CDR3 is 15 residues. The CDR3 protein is CASSPTRTNTGELFF. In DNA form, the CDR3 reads TGTGCCAGCTCACCTACTAGGACTAACACCGGGGAGCTGTTTTTT.

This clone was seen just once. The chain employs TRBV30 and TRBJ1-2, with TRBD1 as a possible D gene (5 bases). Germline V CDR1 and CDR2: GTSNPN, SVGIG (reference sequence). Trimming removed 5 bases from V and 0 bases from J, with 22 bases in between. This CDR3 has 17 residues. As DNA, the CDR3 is TGTGCCTGGCGGTTCGGGACCAACTACCTCACTAACTATGGCTACACCTTC. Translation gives CAWRFGTNYLTNYGYTF.

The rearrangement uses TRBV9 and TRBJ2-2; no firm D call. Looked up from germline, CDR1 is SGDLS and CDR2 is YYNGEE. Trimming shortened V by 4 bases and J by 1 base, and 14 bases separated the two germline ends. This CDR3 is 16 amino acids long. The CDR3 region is CASSPLGVENTGELFF. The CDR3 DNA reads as TGTGCCAGCAGCCCCTTGGGCGTAGAGAACACCGGGGAGCTGTTTTTT. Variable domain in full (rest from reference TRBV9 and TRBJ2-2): DSGVTQTPKHLITATGQRVTLRCSPRSGDLSVYWYQQSLDQGLQFLIQYYNGEERAKGNILERFSAQQFPDLHSELNLSSLELGDSALYFCASSPLGVENTGELFFGEGSRLTVL.

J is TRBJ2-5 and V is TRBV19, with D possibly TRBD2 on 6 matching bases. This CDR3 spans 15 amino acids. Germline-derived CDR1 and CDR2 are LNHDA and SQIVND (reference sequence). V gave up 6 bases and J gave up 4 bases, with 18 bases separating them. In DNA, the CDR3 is TGTGCCAGTAGCACTCCGGGACTCCCGAGAGAGACCCAGTACTTC. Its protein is CASSTPGLPRETQYF.

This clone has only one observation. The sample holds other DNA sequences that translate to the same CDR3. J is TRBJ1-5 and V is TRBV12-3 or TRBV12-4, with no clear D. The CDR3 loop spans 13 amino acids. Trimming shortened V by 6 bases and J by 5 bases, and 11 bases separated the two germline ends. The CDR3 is CASSLREDQPQHF. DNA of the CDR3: TGTGCCAGCAGCCTCCGGGAAGATCAGCCCCAGCATTTT.

CDR3 nucleotide sequence: TGTGCCAGCAGCCAGCGTCTAGCGGGTATATCCTACGAGCAGTACTTC. It encodes CASSQRLAGISYEQYF. This chain links TRBV7-2 with TRBJ2-7; 8 bases are shared with TRBD2. The germline V gene has CDR1 SGHTA and CDR2 FQGNSA. V lost 5 bases and J lost 1; bases outside the gene matches: 10. The CDR3 runs 16 residues. Full variable domain (missing parts from reference TRBV7-2 and TRBJ2-7): GAGVSQSPSNKVTEKGKDVELRCDPISGHTALYWYRQSLGQGLEFLIYFQGNSAPDKSGLPSDRFSAERTGGSVSTLTIQRTQQEDSAVYLCASSQRLAGISYEQYFGPGTRLTVT.

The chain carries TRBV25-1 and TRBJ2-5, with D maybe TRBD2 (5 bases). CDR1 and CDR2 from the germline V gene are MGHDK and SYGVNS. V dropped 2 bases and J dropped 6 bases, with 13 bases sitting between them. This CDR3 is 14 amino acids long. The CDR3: CASSEIGGPKTQYF. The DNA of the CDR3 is TGTGCCAGCAGTGAAATCGGCGGGCCGAAGACCCAGTACTTC.

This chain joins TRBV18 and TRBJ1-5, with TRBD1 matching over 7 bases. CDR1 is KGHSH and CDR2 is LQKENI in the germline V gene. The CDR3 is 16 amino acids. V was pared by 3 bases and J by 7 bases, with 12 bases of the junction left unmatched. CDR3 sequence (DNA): TGTGCCAGCTCACCCTCCACGACAGGGCCCCGGCAGCCCCAGCATTTT. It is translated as CASSPSTTGPRQPQHF. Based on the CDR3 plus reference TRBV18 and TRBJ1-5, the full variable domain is NAGVMQNPRHLVRRRGQEARLRCSPMKGHSHVYWYRQLPEEGLKFMVYLQKENIIDESGMPKERFSAEFPKEGPSILRIQQVVRGDSAAYFCASSPSTTGPRQPQHFGDGTRLSIL.

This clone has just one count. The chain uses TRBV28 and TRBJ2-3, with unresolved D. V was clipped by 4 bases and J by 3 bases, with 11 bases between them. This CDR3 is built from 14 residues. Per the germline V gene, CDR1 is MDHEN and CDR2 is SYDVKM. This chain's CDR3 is CASSSPTPTDTQYF. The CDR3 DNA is TGTGCCAGCAGTTCCCCGACTCCGACAGATACGCAGTATTTT.

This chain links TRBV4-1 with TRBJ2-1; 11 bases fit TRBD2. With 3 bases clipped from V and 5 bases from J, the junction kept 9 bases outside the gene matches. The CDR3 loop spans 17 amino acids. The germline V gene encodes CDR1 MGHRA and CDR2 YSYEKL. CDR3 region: CASSQRSSGRTDNEQFF. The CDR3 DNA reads TGCGCCAGCAGCCAGAGGTCTAGCGGGAGGACGGACAATGAGCAGTTCTTC.